These 9 T cell receptor beta chains were sequenced from one sample in a study of memory B cells and T cells in multiple sclerosis. No cognate antigen is known for these TCRs. The method was immunoSEQ multiplex PCR; TCRdb's version includes in-frame clones alone and lacks a portion of them. The sample has some 11,000 clones; 70% to 90% are singletons. Stimulus-free culture yielded autoproliferating CFSE-dim and non-proliferating CFSE-high T cells, each sequenced separately. Pooled replicate wells came from around 5x10^7 CFSE-labeled PBMCs cultured 6 to 8 days without stimulus. Sequenced material: PBMCs from blood kept in culture. These receptors came from a human donor with multiple sclerosis.

The chain combines TRBV6-6 with TRBJ2-7; 8 bases map to TRBD1. CDR3 length: 13 amino acids. Germline loops: CDR1 MNHNY, CDR2 SVGAGI (reference sequence). V lost 5 bases, J lost 7 bases, and 7 bases stayed unmatched. The CDR3 protein is CASSLGQGLEQYF. In DNA, the CDR3 is TGTGCCAGCAGTCTCGGACAGGGACTTGAGCAGTACTTC.

This clone was picked up a small number of times. The V call is TRBV4-2, the J call TRBJ1-5, with D perhaps matching TRBD1 (5 bases). V was pared by 0 bases and J by 4 bases, with 10 bases between. The CDR3 has 15 amino acids. In germline, CDR1 is LGHNA, CDR2 YNFKEQ. The CDR3 bases are TGTGCCAGCAGCCAAGATTCCAGGGAGAATCAGCCCCAGCATTTT. Translation: CASSQDSRENQPQHF.

This clone was found once. V is TRBV27 and J is TRBJ2-1, with D perhaps matching TRBD2 (5 bases). The germline CDR1 and CDR2 sequences are MNHEY and SMNVEV (reference sequence). There are 12 residues in the CDR3. V gave up 5 bases and J gave up 7 bases, with 9 bases separating them. The CDR3 nucleotides are TGTGCCAGCAGTAGCTCGGGGAATGAGCAGTTCTTC. Residues: CASSSSGNEQFF.

The chain is built from TRBV10-2 and TRBJ2-7; maybe TRBD1 (6 bases). The CDR3 has 13 amino acids. Trimming shortened V by 3 bases and J by 3 bases, and 9 bases separated the two germline ends. Germline V gene sequence: CDR1 WSHSY, CDR2 SAAADI. The CDR3 nucleotides are TGCGCCAGCAGTGAAGGCAGGGGCTACGAGCAGTACTTC. As protein: CASSEGRGYEQYF.

The chain combines TRBV10-2 with TRBJ2-3, with 9 bases lining up with TRBD2. CDR3 length: 15 amino acids. Per germline, CDR1 WSHSY and CDR2 SAAADI. The V gene end was trimmed by 8 bases and the J gene end by 0 bases; junction bases not matched to a gene: 6. The CDR3 loop reads CASSVLAGSTDTQYF. The CDR3 nucleotides read TGCGCCAGCTCTGTACTAGCGGGCAGCACAGATACGCAGTATTTT.

This chain connects TRBV5-1 to TRBJ2-1; 9 bases agree with TRBD2. The junction had 11 bases not matched to a gene; V was cut back by 4 bases and J by 9 bases. Germline CDR1 reads SGHRS; CDR2 reads YFSETQ. This CDR3 region has 15 residues. The CDR3 DNA reads TGCGCCAGCAGCGCCGGGACTAGCAGTCTGGTTGAGCAGTTCTTC. The encoded protein is CASSAGTSSLVEQFF.

With regard to this clone: The junction and the germline gene differ at one end; a read error may be behind it. This rearrangement joins TRBV29-1 to TRBJ2-6; 7 bases agree with TRBD1. The germline gives CDR1 SQVTM, CDR2 ANQGSEA. The CDR3 totals 12 residues. The CDR3 reads CSVEAGGNVLTF. The CDR3 DNA sequence: TGCAGCGTTGAGGCAGGGGGCAACGTCCTGACTTTC. The full variable domain, in which reference TRBV29-1 and TRBJ2-6 provide the parts outside the CDR3, is SAVISQKPSRDICQRGTSLTIQCQVDSQVTMMFWYRQQPGQSLTLIATANQGSEATYESGFVIDKFPISRPNLTFSTLTVSNMSPEDSSIYLCSVEAGGNVLTFGAGSRLTVL.

J is TRBJ1-6 and V is TRBV5-1; possible D gene TRBD1, 5 bases. This CDR3 is built from 14 residues. Trimming stripped 7 bases from V and 7 bases from J, with 15 bases between. Germline CDR1 SGHRS, CDR2 YFSETQ. This CDR3 is CASGAGRENSPLHF. The DNA for the CDR3 is TGCGCCAGCGGGGCGGGACGGGAAAATTCACCCCTCCACTTT.

The chain recombines TRBV28 with TRBJ2-6; D ambiguous. Germline CDR1 MDHEN, CDR2 SYDVKM. This CDR3 comprises 15 residues. The V gene lost 7 bases and the J gene lost 0 bases, with 10 bases spanning the gap. Here the CDR3 DNA reads TGTGCCAGCAACTCCCCCAGCTCTGGGGCCAACGTCCTGACTTTC. Protein sequence: CASNSPSSGANVLTF.